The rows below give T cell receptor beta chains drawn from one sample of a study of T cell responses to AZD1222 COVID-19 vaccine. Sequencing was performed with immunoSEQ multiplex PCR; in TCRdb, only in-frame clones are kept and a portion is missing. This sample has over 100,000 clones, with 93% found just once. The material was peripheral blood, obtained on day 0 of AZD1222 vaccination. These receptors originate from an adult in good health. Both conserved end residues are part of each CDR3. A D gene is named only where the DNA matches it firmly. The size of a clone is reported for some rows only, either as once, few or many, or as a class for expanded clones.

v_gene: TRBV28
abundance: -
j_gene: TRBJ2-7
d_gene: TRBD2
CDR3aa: CASSTREYEQYF
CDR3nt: TGTGCCAGCAGTACGCGGGAGTACGAGCAGTACTTC

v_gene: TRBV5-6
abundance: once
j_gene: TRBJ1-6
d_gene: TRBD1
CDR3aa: CASSLTPGTGGSPLHF
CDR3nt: TGTGCCAGCAGCTTGACCCCCGGGACAGGAGGTTCACCCCTCCACTTT

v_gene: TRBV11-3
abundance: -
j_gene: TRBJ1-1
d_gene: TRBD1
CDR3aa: CASSMGDRGNTEAFF
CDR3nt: TGTGCCAGCAGCATGGGGGACAGGGGGAACACTGAAGCTTTCTTT

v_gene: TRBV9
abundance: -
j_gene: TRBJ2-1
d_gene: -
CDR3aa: CASSERYNEQFF
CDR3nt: TGTGCCAGCAGCGAAAGATACAATGAGCAGTTCTTC

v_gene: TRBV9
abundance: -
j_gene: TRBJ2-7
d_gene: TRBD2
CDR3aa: CASTRSGTSDDEQYF
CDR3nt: TGTGCCAGCACCCGTAGTGGGACTAGCGATGACGAGCAGTACTTC

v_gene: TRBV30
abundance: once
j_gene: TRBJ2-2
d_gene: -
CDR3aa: CAWSVTGNTGELFF
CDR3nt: TGTGCCTGGAGTGTAACGGGAAACACCGGGGAGCTGTTTTTT

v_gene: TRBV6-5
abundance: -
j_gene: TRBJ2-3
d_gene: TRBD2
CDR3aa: CASSIAGGTQYF
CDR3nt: TGTGCCAGCAGTATAGCGGGAGGCACGCAGTATTTT

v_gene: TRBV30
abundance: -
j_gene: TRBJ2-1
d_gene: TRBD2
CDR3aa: CAWRGTSGRSGEQFF
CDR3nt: TGTGCCTGGAGGGGGACTAGCGGGAGAAGTGGTGAGCAGTTCTTC

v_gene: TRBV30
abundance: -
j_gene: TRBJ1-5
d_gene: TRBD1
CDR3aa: CAWSPTGDQPQHF
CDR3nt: TGTGCCTGGAGTCCAACAGGGGATCAGCCCCAGCATTTT

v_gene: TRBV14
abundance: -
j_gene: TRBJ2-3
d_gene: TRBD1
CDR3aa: CASSPGQGRYTDTQYF
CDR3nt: TGTGCCAGCAGCCCGGGACAGGGGCGTTACACAGATACGCAGTATTTT

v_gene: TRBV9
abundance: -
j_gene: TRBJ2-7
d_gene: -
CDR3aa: CASSVGSEYEQYF
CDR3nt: TGTGCCAGCAGCGTCGGGAGTGAGTACGAGCAGTACTTC

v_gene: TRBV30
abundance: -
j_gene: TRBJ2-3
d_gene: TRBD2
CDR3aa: CAWGLAGGAYTDTQYF
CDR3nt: TGTGCCTGGGGACTAGCGGGAGGAGCCTACACAGATACGCAGTATTTT

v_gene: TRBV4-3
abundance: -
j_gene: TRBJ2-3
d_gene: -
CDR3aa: CASSQDLRGTLRGTQYF
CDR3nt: TGCGCCAGCAGCCAAGATTTGAGAGGGACCCTGCGGGGTACGCAGTATTTT

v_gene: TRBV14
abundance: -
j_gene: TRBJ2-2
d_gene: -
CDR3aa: CASSQVLGENTGELFF
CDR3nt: TGTGCCAGCAGCCAAGTGCTGGGGGAGAACACCGGGGAGCTGTTTTTT

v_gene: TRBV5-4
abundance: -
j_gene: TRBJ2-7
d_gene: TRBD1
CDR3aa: CASRPQQGDEQYF
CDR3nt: TGTGCCAGCAGACCGCAACAGGGGGACGAGCAGTACTTC

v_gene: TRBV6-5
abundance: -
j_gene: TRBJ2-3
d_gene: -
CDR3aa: CASIGGNTDTQYF
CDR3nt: TGTGCCAGCATTGGTGGGAATACAGATACGCAGTATTTT

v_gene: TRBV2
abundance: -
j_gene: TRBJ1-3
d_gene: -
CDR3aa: CASSGTVFGNTIYF
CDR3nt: TGTGCCAGCAGTGGGACGGTTTTTGGAAACACCATATATTTT

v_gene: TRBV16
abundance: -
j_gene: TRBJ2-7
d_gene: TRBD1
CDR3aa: CASSRRTGAPYEQYF
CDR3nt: TGTGCCAGCAGCCGCAGGACAGGGGCCCCCTACGAGCAGTACTTC

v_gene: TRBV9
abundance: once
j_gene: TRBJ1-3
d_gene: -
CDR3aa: CASSPGQFDSGNTIYF
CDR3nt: TGTGCCAGCAGCCCCGGACAATTTGACTCTGGAAACACCATATATTTT

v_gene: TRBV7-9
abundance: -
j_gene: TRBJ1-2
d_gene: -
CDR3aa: CASSEWGSEEHGYTF
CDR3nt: TGTGCCAGCAGTGAATGGGGCAGTGAAGAGCACGGCTACACCTTC

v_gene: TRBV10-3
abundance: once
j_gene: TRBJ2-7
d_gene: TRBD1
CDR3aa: CATWTGYEQYF
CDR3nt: TGTGCCACCTGGACAGGCTACGAGCAGTACTTC

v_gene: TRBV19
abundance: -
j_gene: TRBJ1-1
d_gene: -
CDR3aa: CASTPSGADTEAFF
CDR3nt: TGTGCCAGTACCCCATCAGGGGCCGACACTGAAGCTTTCTTT

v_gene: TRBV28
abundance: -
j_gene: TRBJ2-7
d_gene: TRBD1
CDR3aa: CASRTRQGSSGEQYF
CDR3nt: TGTGCCAGCAGAACCCGACAGGGGTCGAGTGGCGAGCAGTACTTC

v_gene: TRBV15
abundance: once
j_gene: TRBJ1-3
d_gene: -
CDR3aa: CATSRGHSTGGNTIYF
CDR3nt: TGTGCCACCAGCAGAGGTCATTCTACAGGTGGAAACACCATATATTTT

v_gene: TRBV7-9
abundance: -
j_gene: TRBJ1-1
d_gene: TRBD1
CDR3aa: CASSSRDRGRYTEAFF
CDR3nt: TGTGCCAGCAGCTCCCGGGACAGGGGGCGGTACACTGAAGCTTTCTTT

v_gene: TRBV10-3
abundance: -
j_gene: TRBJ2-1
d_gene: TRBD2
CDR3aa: CAISGASGRARRDEQFF
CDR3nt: TGTGCCATCAGTGGGGCGAGCGGGAGGGCCAGGAGAGATGAGCAGTTCTTC

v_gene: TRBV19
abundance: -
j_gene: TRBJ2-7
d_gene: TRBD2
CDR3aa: CASRQSGSGEQYF
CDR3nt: TGTGCCAGTAGGCAAAGCGGGAGTGGTGAGCAGTACTTC

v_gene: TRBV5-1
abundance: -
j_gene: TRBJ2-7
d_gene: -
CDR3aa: CASSLGQGSYEQYF
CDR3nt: TGCGCCAGCAGCTTGGGGCAGGGGTCTTACGAGCAGTACTTC

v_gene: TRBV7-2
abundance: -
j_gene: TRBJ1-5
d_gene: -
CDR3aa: CASSLGGVDQPQHF
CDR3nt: TGTGCCAGCAGCTTAGGGGGGGTAGATCAGCCCCAGCATTTT

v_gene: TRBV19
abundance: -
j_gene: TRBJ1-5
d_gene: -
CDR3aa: CATRGQEQPQHF
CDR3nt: TGTGCTACGCGGGGGCAGGAGCAGCCCCAGCATTTT

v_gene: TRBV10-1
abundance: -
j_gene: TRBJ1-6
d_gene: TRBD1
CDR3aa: CASPAWDSHNSPLHF
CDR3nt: TGCGCCAGCCCTGCTTGGGACAGCCATAATTCACCCCTCCACTTT

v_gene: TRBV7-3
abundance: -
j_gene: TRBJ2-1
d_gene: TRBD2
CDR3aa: CASSYGLVSNEQFF
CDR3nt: TGTGCCAGCAGCTATGGACTAGTATCAAATGAGCAGTTCTTC

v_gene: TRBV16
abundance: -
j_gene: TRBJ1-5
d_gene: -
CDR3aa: CASSSSDYRPQHF
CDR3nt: TGTGCCAGCAGCTCCAGTGATTACCGGCCCCAGCATTTT

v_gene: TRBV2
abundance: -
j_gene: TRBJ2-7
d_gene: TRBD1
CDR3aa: CASSERAGGEQYF
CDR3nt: TGTGCCAGCAGTGAGAGGGCAGGGGGCGAGCAGTACTTC

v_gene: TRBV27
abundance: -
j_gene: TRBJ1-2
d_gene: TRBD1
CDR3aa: CASSSTMDRSAGYTF
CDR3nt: TGTGCCAGCAGTTCCACAATGGACAGGTCGGCTGGCTACACCTTC

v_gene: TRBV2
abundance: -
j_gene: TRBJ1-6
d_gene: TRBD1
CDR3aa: CASSRSGNRGVGSYNSPLHF
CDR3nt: TGTGCCAGCAGCCGATCGGGAAACAGGGGAGTTGGCTCCTATAATTCACCCCTCCACTTT

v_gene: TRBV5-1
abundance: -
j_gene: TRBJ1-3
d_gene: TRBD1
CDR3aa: CASSLDRASGNTIYF
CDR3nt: TGCGCCAGCAGCCTAGACAGGGCCTCTGGAAACACCATATATTTT

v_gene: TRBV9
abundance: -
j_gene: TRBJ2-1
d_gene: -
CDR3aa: CASSPRLGWLDEQFF
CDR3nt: TGTGCCAGCAGCCCCCGATTGGGCTGGTTGGATGAGCAGTTCTTC

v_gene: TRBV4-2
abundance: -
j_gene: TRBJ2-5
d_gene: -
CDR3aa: CASSQGGLRALRETQYF
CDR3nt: TGTGCCAGCAGCCAAGGAGGGTTGCGAGCCTTGAGGGAGACCCAGTACTTC

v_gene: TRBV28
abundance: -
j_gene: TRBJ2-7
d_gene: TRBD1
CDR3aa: CASRTGQGYEQYF
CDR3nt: TGTGCCAGCAGGACGGGACAGGGTTACGAGCAGTACTTC

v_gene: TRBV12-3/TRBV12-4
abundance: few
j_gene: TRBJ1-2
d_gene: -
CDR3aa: CASSRQENYGYTF
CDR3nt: TGTGCCAGCAGTAGGCAGGAGAACTATGGCTACACCTTC

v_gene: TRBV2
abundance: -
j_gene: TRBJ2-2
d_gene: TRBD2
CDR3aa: CASTATSGRARTGELFF
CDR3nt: TGTGCCAGCACTGCAACTAGCGGGAGGGCCCGCACCGGGGAGCTGTTTTTT

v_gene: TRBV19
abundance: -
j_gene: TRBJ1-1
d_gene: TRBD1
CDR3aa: CASSSPPGGMDTEAFF
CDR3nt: TGTGCCAGTAGTAGTCCCCCAGGGGGGATGGACACTGAAGCTTTCTTT

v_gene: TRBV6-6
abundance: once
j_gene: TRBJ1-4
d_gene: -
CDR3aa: CASSRNKATNEKLFF
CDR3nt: TGTGCCAGCAGTCGGAATAAAGCAACTAATGAAAAACTGTTTTTT

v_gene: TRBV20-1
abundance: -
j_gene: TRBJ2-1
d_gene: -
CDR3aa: CSATSYNEQFF
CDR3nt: TGCAGTGCCACCTCATACAATGAGCAGTTCTTC

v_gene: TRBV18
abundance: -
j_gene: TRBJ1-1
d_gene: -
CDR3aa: CASSLRGAGNTEAFF
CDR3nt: TGTGCCAGCTCACTCCGGGGGGCAGGGAACACTGAAGCTTTCTTT

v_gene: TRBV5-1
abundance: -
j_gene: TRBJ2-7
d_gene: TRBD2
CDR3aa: CASSPPGLAGHEQYF
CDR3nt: TGCGCCAGCAGCCCGCCGGGACTAGCGGGCCACGAGCAGTACTTC

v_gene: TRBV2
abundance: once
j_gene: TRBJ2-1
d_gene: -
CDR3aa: CASSVNSAESAYNEQFF
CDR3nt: TGTGCCAGCAGTGTAAATAGCGCAGAGTCCGCCTACAATGAGCAGTTCTTC

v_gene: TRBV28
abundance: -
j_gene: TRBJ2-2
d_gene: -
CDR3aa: CASSRAPGNTGELFF
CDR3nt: TGTGCCAGCAGCCGCGCTCCGGGAAACACCGGGGAGCTGTTTTTT

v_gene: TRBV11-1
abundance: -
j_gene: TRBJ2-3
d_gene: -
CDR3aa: CASSLITDTQYF
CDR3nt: TGTGCCAGCAGCTTAATCACAGATACGCAGTATTTT

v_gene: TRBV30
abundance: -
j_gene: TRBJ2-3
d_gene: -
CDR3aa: CAWSVNGGLDTQYF
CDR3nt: TGTGCCTGGAGTGTAAACGGGGGGCTGGATACGCAGTATTTT

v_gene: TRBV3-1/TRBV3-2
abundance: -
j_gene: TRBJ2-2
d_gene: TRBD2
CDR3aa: CASSLAGGYTGELFF
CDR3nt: TGTGCCAGCAGCCTAGCGGGAGGTTACACCGGGGAGCTGTTTTTT

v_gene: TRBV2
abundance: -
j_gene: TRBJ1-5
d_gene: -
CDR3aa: CASRIAPNQPQHF
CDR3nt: TGTGCCAGTAGAATAGCCCCCAATCAGCCCCAGCATTTT

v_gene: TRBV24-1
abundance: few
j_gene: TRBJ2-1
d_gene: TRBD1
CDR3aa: CATSDPDRGVNNEQFF
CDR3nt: TGTGCCACCAGTGACCCTGACAGGGGAGTGAACAATGAGCAGTTCTTC

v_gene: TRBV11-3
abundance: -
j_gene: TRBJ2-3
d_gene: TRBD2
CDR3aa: CASSPHGTSGLTDTQYF
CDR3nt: TGTGCCAGCAGCCCACACGGGACTAGCGGGTTAACAGATACGCAGTATTTT

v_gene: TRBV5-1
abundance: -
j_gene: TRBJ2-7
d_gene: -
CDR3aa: CASRILTGLSYEQYF
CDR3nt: TGCGCCAGCAGAATACTCACCGGCCTCTCCTACGAGCAGTACTTC

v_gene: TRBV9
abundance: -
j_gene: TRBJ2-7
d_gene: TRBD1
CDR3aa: CASSKGQPDEQYF
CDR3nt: TGTGCCAGCAGCAAGGGACAGCCCGACGAGCAGTACTTC